This section outlines one T cell receptor beta chain sequence together with its context. Which antigen it targets is not known. Nothing much larger sits one base from this clone, and base qualities are not available. The V end gives up 10 bases and the J end 4 bases, leaving 11 bases in the junction not matched to a gene. Spanning cysteine to phenylalanine, the CDR3 consists of 15 amino acids. The CDR3 DNA has 45 bases and is translated from base 1. Via the germline V gene (reference sequence), CDR1 is MNHEY and CDR2 SMNVEV. The data were taken from a study of blood T cell repertoires in COVID-19 (dated by TCRdb to 2018 to 2020). Broadly, across the study: Samples covering the acute and convalescent phases of COVID-19 were provided by collaborators in the United States, Italy and Spain. A freely available public database, intended as a resource for researchers studying the immune response to SARS-CoV-2, is where the repertoires were released. Nearly every sample came with metadata listing a de-identified subject ID, COVID-19 status, age in years and sex. The material from the prospective study consisted of cDNA or gDNA derived from T cells, B-cell-depleted T cells, or PBMCs. Where available, HLA class I and class II types were taken from metadata supplied by the sample provider and were not determined by assay-based typing. The dataset comprised deeply sampled blood TCRbeta repertoires from subjects exposed to, actively infected with, or recovered from COVID-19. The samples were drawn from the first 160 participants of the ongoing ImmuneRACE study and from 950 to 1,500 subjects provided by 6 global collaborators. Study-level results and caveats: Clinical and demographic metadata were provided uncurated, with the amount varying by source and participant.

Each collaborating institution followed its own protocols to collect whole blood in K2EDTA tubes. Collaborator samples were shipped for TCRbeta analysis as frozen whole blood, isolated PBMCs, or DNA extracted from either sample type. The immunoSEQ Assay, a bias-controlled multiplex PCR, was used to amplify TCRbeta CDR3 regions from genomic DNA. In the paper's pipeline: The number of nucleated cells in each sample was estimated from the amplification of reference gene primers within the assay. Sequence reads were collapsed and filtered to measure the absolute abundance of every unique TCRbeta CDR3 rearrangement. For each sample, productive Simpson clonality was calculated as the square root of Simpson's diversity index over productive rearrangements. TCRdb mirrors the immuneACCESS table, restricted to in-frame sequences. Some clones are absent from its copies; in checked studies, under half trace to an unresolved V gene, and the reason for the others is unknown. D and trimming were read from the DNA, whereas the V and J calls and clone size are those reported in that table. In all, the sample holds tens of thousands of clones, and roughly 91% of those were seen once. The ten largest clones take up about 1% of the sample.

The clonotype originates from a woman aged 45-65 years in a cohort sampled during active COVID-19. In this chain, TRBV27 is recombined with TRBJ1-2, and TRBD1 aligns with 11 junction nucleotides. The sequencing input was peripheral blood. The CDR3 has the sequence CATWTGGASGYGYTF. The nucleotides read TGTGCCACCTGGACAGGGGGCGCGAGCGGCTATGGCTACACCTTC.